This T cell receptor beta chain derives from a study of breast tumors, draining lymph nodes, adjacent tissues. Study-wide points: Tumor repertoires ranked between lymph nodes and nontumor tissue in diversity, with V and J gene preferences. Findings are consistent with lymph node origin and intratumoral expansion of most tumor T cells.

Axillary draining lymph nodes of breast cancer patients supplied the node samples. TCRdb itself ran the multiplex PCR reads through MiXCR, one entry per CDR3 protein. The sample holds some 140,000 distinct CDR3 sequences, approximately 20% seen once. A word on this clonotype: The antigen remains undetermined.

The sample taken for sequencing was axillary lymph node tissue. This receptor was taken from a female donor with breast cancer. Some clones in this sample may be carry-over from other donors' samples.

This chain's CDR3 is CASSLSGSTGELFF. The CDR3 DNA follows: TGTGCCAGCTCTCTTAGCGGGAGTACCGGGGAGCTGTTTTTT. The rearrangement uses TRBV7-3 and TRBJ2-2; 9 bases line up with TRBD2. V dropped 8 bases and J dropped 5; count of bases not matched to a gene: 6. From germline, CDR1 is SGHTA and CDR2 FQGTGA. The CDR3 loop spans 14 amino acids.